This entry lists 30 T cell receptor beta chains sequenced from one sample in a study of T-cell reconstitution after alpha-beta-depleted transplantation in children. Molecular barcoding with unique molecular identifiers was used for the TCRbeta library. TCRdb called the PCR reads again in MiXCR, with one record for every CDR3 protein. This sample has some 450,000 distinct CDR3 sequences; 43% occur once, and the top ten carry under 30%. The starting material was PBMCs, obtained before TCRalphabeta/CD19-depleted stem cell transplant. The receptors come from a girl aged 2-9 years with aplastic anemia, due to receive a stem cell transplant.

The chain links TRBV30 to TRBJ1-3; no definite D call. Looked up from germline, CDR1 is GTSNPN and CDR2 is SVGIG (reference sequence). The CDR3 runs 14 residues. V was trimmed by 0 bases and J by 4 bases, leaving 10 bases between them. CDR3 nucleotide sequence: TGTGCCTGGAGTGTTCACCCGGCCGGAAACACCATATATTTT. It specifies CAWSVHPAGNTIYF.

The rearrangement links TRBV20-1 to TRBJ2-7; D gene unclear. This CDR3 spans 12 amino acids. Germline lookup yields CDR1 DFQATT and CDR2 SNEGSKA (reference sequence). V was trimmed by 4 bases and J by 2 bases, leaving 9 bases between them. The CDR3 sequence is CSATTVAYEQYF. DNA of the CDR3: TGCAGTGCTACGACTGTGGCCTACGAGCAGTACTTC.

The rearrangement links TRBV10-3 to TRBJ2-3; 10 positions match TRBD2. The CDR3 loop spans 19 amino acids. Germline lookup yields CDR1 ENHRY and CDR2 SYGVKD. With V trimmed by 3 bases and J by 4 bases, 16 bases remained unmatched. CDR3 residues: CAISDNNGPTSGDSDTQYF. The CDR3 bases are TGTGCCATCAGTGATAACAACGGTCCAACTAGCGGGGATTCAGATACGCAGTATTTT.

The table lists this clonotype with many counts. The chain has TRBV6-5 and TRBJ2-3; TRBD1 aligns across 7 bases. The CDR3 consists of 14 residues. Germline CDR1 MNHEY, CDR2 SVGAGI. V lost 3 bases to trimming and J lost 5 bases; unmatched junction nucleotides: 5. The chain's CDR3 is CASSYRQGIDTQYF. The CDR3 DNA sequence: TGTGCCAGCAGTTATCGACAGGGCATAGATACGCAGTATTTT.

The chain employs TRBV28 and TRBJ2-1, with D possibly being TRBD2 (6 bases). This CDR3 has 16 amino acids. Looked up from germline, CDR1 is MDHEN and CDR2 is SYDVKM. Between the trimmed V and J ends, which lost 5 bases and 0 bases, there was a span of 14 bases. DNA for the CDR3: TGTGCCAGCAGTGCACTAGCCGCAAACTCCTACAATGAGCAGTTCTTC. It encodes CASSALAANSYNEQFF.

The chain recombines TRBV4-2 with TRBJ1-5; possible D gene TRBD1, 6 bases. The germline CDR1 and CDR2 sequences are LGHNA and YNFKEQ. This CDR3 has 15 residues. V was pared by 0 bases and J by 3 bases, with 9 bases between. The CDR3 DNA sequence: TGTGCCAGCAGCCAAGAACAGGGTTCCAATCAGCCCCAGCATTTT. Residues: CASSQEQGSNQPQHF.

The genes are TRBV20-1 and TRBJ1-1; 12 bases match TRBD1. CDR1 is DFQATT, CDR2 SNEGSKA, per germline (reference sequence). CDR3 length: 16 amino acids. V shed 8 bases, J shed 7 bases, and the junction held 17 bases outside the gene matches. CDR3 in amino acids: CSLYIVGQGALSEAFF. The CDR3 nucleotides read TGCAGTCTCTATATTGTGGGACAGGGGGCGTTAAGTGAAGCTTTCTTT.

CDR3 sequence (DNA): TGTGCCTGGCGGGGGGTCTATGAGCAGTTCTTC. This codes for CAWRGVYEQFF. The J gene is TRBJ2-1, the V gene TRBV30, with TRBD2 matching over 7 bases. CDR1 is GTSNPN and CDR2 is SVGIG in the germline V gene (reference sequence). This CDR3 region has 11 residues. V gave up 5 bases and J gave up 8 bases; unmatched junction bases: 3. The entire variable domain, with the rest obtained from reference TRBV30 and TRBJ2-1, is as follows: SQTIHQWPATLVQPVGSPLSLECTVEGTSNPNLYWYRQAAGRGLQLLFYSVGIGQISSEVPQNLSASRPQDRQFILSSKKLLLSDSGFYLCAWRGVYEQFFGPGTRLTVL.

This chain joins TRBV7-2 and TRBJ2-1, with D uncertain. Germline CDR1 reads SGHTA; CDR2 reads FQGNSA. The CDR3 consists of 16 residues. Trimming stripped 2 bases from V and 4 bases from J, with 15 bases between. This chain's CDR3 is CASSLSASARYNEQFF. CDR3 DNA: TGTGCCAGCAGCTTATCAGCCAGTGCTCGATACAATGAGCAGTTCTTC.

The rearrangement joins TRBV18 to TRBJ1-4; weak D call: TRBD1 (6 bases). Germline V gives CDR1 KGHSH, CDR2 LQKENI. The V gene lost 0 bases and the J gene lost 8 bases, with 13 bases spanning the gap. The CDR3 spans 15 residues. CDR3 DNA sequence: TGTGCCAGCTCACCACCCCAACAGGGAGGGGAAAAACTGTTTTTT. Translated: CASSPPQQGGEKLFF.

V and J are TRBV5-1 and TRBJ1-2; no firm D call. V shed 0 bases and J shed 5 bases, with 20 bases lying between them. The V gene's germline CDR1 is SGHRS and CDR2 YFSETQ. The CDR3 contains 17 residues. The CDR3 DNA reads TGCGCCAGCAGCTTGGTGTTGGGAGTGAGATCCGGGTATGGCTACACCTTC. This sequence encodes CASSLVLGVRSGYGYTF.

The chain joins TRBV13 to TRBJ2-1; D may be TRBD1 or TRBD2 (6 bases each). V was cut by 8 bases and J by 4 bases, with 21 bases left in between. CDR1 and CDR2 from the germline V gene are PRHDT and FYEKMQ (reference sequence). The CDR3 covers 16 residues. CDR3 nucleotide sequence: TGTGCCAGCCAGGTGGGGGGCCTGGGGTTTTACAATGAGCAGTTCTTC. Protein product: CASQVGGLGFYNEQFF.

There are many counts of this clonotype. The CDR3 DNA sequence: TGCAGTGCTAGAGATCTGTCAGGCGAGCAGTACTTC. Amino acids: CSARDLSGEQYF. The chain combines TRBV20-1 with TRBJ2-7; D gene uncertain. The V end lost 0 bases, the J end lost 6 bases, and 9 bases lay between the germline ends. This CDR3 spans 12 amino acids. Germline V CDR1 and CDR2: DFQATT, SNEGSKA (reference sequence).

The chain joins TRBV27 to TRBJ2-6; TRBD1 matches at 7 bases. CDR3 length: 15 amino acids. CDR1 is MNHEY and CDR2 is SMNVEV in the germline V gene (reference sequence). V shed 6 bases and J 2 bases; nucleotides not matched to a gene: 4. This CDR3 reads CASSGTAAGANVLTF. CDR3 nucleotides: TGTGCCAGCAGCGGGACAGCCGCTGGGGCCAACGTCCTGACTTTC.

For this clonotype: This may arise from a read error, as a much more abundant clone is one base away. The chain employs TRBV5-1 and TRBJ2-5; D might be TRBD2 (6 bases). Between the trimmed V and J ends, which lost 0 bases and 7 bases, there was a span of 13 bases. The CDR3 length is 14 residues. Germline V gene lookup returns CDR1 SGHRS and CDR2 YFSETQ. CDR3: CASSLGGGEGTQYF. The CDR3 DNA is TGCGCCAGCAGCTTGGGCGGAGGGGAAGGGACCCAGTACTTC.

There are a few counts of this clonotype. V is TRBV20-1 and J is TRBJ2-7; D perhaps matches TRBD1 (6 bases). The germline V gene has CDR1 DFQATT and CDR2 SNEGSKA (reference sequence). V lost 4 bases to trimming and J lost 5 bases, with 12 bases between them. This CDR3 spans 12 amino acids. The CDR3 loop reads CSATRGSHEQYF. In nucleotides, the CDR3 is TGCAGTGCTACCAGGGGTTCCCACGAGCAGTACTTC.

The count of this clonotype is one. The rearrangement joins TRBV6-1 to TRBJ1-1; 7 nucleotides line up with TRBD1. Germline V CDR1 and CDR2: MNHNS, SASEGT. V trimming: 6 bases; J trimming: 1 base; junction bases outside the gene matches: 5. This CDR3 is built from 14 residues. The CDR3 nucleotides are TGTGCCAGCAGGCATAACAGGGGGAACACTGAAGCTTTCTTT. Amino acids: CASRHNRGNTEAFF.

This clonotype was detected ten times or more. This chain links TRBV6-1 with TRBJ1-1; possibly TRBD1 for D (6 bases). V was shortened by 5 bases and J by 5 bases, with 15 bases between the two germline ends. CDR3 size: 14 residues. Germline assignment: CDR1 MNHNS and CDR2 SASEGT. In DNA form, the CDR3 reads TGTGCCAGCAGTCAAGGGGGGGCCCGGACTGAAGCTTTCTTT. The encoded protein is CASSQGGARTEAFF.

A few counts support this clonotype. The CDR3 is CASSLRTGNNSPLHF. The CDR3 bases are TGTGCCAGCAGTTTACGGACAGGGAATAATTCACCCCTCCACTTT. The chain employs TRBV27 and TRBJ1-6; 8 bases map to TRBD1. The CDR3 sequence is 15 residues long. Germline V gene data show CDR1 as MNHEY and CDR2 as SMNVEV (reference sequence). The J segment lost 5 bases and the V segment lost 2 bases, leaving 2 bases of the junction unmatched.

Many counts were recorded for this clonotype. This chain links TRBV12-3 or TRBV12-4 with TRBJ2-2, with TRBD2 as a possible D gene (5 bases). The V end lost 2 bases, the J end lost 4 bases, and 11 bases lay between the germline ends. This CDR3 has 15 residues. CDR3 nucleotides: TGTGCCAGCAGTTTAAGGGAGAAAGGCACCGGGGAGCTGTTTTTT. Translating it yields CASSLREKGTGELFF.

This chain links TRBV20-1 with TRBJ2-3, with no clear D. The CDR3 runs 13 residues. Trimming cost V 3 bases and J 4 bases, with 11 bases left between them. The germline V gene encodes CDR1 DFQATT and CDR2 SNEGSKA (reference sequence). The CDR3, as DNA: TGCAGTGCTAGTGAGGACCGACCAGATACGCAGTATTTT. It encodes CSASEDRPDTQYF.

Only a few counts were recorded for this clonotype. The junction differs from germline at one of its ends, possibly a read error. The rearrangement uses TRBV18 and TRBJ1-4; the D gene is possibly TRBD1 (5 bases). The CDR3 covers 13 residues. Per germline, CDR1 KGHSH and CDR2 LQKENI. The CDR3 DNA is TGTGCCAGCTCAGGGGCTAATAATGAGAAACTGTTTTTT. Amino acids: CASSGANNEKLFF.

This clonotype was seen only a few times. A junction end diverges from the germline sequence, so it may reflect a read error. CDR3 amino acids: CASSPTGKSSEQYF. CDR3 in DNA: TGTGCCAGCAGCCCGACAGGAAAATCCTCCGAGCAGTACTTC. This chain joins TRBV7-6 and TRBJ2-7; TRBD1 is a possible D gene (6 bases). Germline CDR1 is SGHVS and CDR2 is FNYEAQ. This CDR3 is built from 14 residues. Complete variable domain (other parts from reference TRBV7-6 and TRBJ2-7): GAGVSQSPRYKVTKRGQDVALRCDPISGHVSLYWYRQALGQGPEFLTYFNYEAQQDKSGLPNDRFSAERPEGSISTLTIQRTEQRDSAMYRCASSPTGKSSEQYFGPGTRLTVT.

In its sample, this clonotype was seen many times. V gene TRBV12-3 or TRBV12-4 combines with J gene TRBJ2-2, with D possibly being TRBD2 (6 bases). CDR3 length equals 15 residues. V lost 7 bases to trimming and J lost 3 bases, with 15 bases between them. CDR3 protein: CASTLQVADTGELFF. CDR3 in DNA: TGTGCCAGCACCCTCCAGGTAGCGGACACCGGGGAGCTGTTTTTT.

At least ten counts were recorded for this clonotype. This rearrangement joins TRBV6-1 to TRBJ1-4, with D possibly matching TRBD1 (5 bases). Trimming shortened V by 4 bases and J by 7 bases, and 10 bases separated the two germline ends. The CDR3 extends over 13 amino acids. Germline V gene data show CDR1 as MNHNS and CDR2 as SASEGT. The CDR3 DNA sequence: TGTGCCAGCAGTGGGCAGGGAGGTGAAAAACTGTTTTTT. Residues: CASSGQGGEKLFF.

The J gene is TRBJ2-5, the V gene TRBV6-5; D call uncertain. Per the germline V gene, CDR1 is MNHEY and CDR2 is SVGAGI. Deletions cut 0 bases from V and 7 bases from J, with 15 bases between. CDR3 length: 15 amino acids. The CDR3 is CASSYSNLPGGTQYF. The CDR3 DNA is TGTGCCAGCAGTTACTCGAACTTGCCCGGCGGGACCCAGTACTTC.

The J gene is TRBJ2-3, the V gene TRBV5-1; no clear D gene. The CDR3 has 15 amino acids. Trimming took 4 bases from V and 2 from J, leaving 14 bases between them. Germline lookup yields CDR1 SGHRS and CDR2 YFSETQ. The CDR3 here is CASSPPAATTDTQYF. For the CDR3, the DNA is TGCGCCAGCAGCCCTCCGGCAGCCACCACAGATACGCAGTATTTT.

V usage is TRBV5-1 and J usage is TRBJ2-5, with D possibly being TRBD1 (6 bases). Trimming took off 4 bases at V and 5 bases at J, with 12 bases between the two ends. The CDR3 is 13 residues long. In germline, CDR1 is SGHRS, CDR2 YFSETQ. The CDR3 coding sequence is TGCGCCAGCAGCAACAGGGTTTGGGAGACCCAGTACTTC. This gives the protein CASSNRVWETQYF.

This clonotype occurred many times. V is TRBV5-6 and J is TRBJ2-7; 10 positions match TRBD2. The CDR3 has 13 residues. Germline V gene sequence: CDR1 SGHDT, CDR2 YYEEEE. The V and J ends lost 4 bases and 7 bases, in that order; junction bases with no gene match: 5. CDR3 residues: CASSHTGLAEQYF. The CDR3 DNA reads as TGTGCCAGCAGCCACACGGGACTAGCGGAGCAGTACTTC.

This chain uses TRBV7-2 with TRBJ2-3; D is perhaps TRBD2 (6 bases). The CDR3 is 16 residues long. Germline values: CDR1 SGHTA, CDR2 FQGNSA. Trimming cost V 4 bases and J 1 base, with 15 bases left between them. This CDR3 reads CASSSLVSSGTDTQYF. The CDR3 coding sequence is TGTGCCAGCAGCTCCCTTGTGTCTAGCGGCACAGATACGCAGTATTTT.